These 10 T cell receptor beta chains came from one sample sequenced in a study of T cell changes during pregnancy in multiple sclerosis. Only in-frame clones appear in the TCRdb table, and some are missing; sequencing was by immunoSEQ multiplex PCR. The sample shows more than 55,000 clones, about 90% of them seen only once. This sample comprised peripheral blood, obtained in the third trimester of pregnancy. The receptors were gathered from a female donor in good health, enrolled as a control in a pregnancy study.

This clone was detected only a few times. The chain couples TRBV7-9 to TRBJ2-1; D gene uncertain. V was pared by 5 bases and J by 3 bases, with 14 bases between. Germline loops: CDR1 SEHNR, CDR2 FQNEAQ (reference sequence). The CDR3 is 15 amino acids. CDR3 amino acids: CASSPGSGDYNEQFF. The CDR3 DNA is TGTGCCAGCAGCCCCGGATCCGGAGACTACAATGAGCAGTTCTTC.

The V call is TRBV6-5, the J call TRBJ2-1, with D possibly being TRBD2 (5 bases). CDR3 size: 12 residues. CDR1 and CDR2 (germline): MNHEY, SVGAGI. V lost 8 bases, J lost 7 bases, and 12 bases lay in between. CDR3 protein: CASGPGGNEQFF. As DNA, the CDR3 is TGTGCCAGCGGACCGGGCGGGAATGAGCAGTTCTTC.

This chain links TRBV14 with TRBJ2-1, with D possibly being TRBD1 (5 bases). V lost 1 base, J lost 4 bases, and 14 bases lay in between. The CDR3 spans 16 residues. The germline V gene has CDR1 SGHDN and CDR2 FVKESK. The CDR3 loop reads CASSQVPGQNYNEQFF. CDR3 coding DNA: TGTGCCAGCAGCCAAGTTCCAGGGCAGAATTACAATGAGCAGTTCTTC.

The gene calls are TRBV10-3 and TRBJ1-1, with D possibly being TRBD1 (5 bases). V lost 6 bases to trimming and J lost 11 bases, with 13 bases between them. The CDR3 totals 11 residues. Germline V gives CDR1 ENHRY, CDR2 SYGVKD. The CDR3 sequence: CAIRLGQRAFF. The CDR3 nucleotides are TGTGCCATCAGGTTGGGGCAACGGGCTTTCTTT.

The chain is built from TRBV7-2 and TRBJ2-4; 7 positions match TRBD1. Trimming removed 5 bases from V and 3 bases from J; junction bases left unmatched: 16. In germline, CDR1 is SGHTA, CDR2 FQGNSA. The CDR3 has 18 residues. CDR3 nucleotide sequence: TGTGCCAGCAGCGACCGCCTCAGGGGGATCGATGGCAAAAACATTCAGTACTTC. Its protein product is CASSDRLRGIDGKNIQYF.

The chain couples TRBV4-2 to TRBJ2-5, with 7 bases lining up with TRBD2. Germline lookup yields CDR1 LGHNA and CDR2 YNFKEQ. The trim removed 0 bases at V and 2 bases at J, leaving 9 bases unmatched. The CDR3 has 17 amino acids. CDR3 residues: CASSQDRGGGIQETQYF. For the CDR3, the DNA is TGTGCCAGCAGCCAAGATCGGGGCGGGGGAATACAAGAGACCCAGTACTTC.

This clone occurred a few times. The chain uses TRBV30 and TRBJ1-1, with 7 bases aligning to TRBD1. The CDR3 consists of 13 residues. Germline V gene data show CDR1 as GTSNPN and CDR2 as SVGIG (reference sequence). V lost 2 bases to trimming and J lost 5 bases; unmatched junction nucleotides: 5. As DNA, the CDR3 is TGTGCCTGGAGTCCCAGGGGGAGGACTGAAGCTTTCTTT. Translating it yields CAWSPRGRTEAFF.

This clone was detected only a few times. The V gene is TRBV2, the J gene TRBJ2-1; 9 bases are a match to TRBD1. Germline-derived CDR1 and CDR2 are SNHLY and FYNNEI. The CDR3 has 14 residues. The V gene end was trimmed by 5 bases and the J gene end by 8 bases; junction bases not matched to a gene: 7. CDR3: CASSPGTGPDEQFF. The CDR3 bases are TGTGCCAGCAGTCCCGGGACAGGGCCCGATGAGCAGTTCTTC.

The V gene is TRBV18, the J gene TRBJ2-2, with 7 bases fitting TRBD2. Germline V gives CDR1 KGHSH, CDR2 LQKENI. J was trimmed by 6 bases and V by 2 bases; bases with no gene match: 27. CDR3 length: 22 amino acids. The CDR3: CASSPRFNSQGTTQRDSGELFF. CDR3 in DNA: TGTGCCAGCTCACCAAGGTTCAACAGCCAAGGGACTACTCAGCGGGATTCCGGGGAGCTGTTTTTT.

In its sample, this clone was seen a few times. The CDR3 sequence is CASGGFNSPLHF. The CDR3, as DNA: TGTGCTTCCGGAGGGTTTAATTCACCCCTCCACTTT. The chain recombines TRBV30 with TRBJ1-6; D not resolved. Germline CDR1 GTSNPN, CDR2 SVGIG (reference sequence). The CDR3 covers 12 residues.